The 5 T cell receptor beta chains reported below all come from one sample, sequenced in a study of STAT5B mutations in CD4+ large granular lymphocyte leukemia. This table comes from immunoSEQ multiplex PCR, and its TCRdb copy is limited to in-frame clones, with some not included. The sample records 5,000 or so clones, about 91% being singletons. Sequencing was carried out using PBMCs. These TCRs come from a man aged 35-49 years with CD4+ T-cell large granular lymphocyte leukemia.

This rearrangement joins TRBV6-5 to TRBJ1-6; D is undetermined. The V gene's germline CDR1 is MNHEY and CDR2 SVGAGI. This CDR3 comprises 12 residues. V was pared by 3 bases and J by 9 bases, with 6 bases between. CDR3: CASSYAGSPLHF. In DNA form, the CDR3 reads TGTGCCAGCAGTTATGCAGGTTCACCCCTCCACTTT.

In its sample, this clone was seen once. The chain joins TRBV11-3 to TRBJ2-7, with 7 nucleotides matching TRBD2. Germline V CDR1 and CDR2: SGHNT, YENEEA. V was clipped by 5 bases and J by 3 bases; unmatched bases: 7. The CDR3 consists of 14 residues. CDR3 in amino acids: CASSRSGRGYEQYF. The CDR3 nucleotides are TGTGCCAGCAGCCGCTCTGGGAGGGGCTACGAGCAGTACTTC.

J is TRBJ2-7 and V is TRBV7-9; TRBD1 matches 9 bases. CDR1 SEHNR and CDR2 FQNEAQ come from the germline V gene (reference sequence). With V trimmed by 5 bases and J by 4 bases, 9 bases remained unmatched. The CDR3 length is 15 residues. CDR3 sequence: CASSAPGQGSYEQYF. The CDR3 coding sequence is TGTGCCAGCAGCGCACCGGGACAGGGATCTTACGAGCAGTACTTC.

This chain connects TRBV2 to TRBJ2-7, with a tentative D call TRBD1 (6 bases). The CDR3 is made up of 13 amino acids. V lost 6 bases and J lost 6, with 15 bases in between. CDR1 and CDR2 (germline): SNHLY, FYNNEI. The CDR3 protein is CASRDKRGGEQYF. CDR3 nucleotide sequence: TGTGCCAGCAGGGATAAGAGAGGGGGCGAGCAGTACTTC.

The chain employs TRBV6-1 and TRBJ1-1, with 7 bases that match TRBD1. After removal of 5 bases from V and 5 bases from J, the junction contained 8 bases not matched to a gene. The germline V gene has CDR1 MNHNS and CDR2 SASEGT. This CDR3 spans 14 amino acids. The CDR3 here is CASSFQGGGTEAFF. The DNA of the CDR3 is TGTGCCAGCAGTTTTCAGGGGGGTGGGACTGAAGCTTTCTTT.